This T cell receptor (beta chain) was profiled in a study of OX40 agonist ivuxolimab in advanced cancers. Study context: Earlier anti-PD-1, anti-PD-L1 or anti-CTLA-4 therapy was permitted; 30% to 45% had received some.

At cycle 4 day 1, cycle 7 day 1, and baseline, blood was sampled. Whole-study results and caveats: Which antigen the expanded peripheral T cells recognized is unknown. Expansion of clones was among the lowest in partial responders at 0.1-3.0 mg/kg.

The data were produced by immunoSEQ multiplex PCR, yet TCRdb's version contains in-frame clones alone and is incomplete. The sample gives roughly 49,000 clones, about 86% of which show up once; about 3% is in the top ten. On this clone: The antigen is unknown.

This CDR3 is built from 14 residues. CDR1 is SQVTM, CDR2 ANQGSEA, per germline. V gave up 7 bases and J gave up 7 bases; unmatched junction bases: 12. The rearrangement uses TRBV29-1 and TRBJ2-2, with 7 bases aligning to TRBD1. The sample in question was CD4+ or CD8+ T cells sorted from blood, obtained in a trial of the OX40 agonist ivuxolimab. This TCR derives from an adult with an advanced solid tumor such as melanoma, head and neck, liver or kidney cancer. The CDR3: CSALDRARGGELFF. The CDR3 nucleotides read TGCAGCGCTCTCGACAGGGCTCGGGGCGGGGAGCTGTTTTTT.